The 22 T cell receptor beta chains below all came from one sample that was sequenced in a study of T-cell reconstitution after alpha-beta-depleted transplantation in children. TCRbeta library preparation incorporated unique molecular identifiers. TCRdb independently ran MiXCR on the PCR reads; one entry per CDR3 protein. In the table there are about 590,000 distinct CDR3 sequences, 10% to 15% of which are singletons. The material was PBMCs, mostly from graft donor cells, obtained 360 days after TCRalphabeta/CD19-depleted stem cell transplant. These receptors all come from a male patient younger than 18 who had a stem cell transplant for acute myeloid leukemia, so the T cells may come from the graft donor.

The sample holds one count of this clonotype. V is TRBV5-1 and J is TRBJ2-7; 8 positions match TRBD2. After removal of 0 bases from V and 4 bases from J, the junction contained 18 bases not matched to a gene. There are 19 residues in the CDR3. Germline CDR1 is SGHRS and CDR2 is YFSETQ. The CDR3 nucleotides are TGCGCCAGCAGCTTGGCCAGCCTCCGGGAGGGCCCTCCCCTTTACGAGCAGTACTTC. Translated, it gives CASSLASLREGPPLYEQYF.

V and J are TRBV30 and TRBJ1-5, with D tentatively TRBD1 (5 bases). The germline V gene has CDR1 GTSNPN and CDR2 SVGIG (reference sequence). This CDR3 spans 13 amino acids. V was clipped by 2 bases and J by 3 bases, with 8 bases between them. CDR3 in DNA: TGTGCCTGGAGTCCAGGGCTCAATCAGCCCCAGCATTTT. It yields the protein CAWSPGLNQPQHF.

This sequence joins TRBV12-3 or TRBV12-4 and TRBJ2-6; D gene uncertain. This CDR3 contains 15 residues. The V end was cut by 2 bases, the J end by 4 bases, with 9 bases between. The CDR3 coding sequence is TGTGCCAGCAGTTTAAGTCTAGGAGGGGCCAACGTCCTGACTTTC. Translation: CASSLSLGGANVLTF.

The CDR3 coding sequence is TGCAGTGCTAGAGGGGGTGGGGCTGGGGCCAACGTCCTGACTTTC. Translated, it gives CSARGGGAGANVLTF. The gene calls are TRBV20-1 and TRBJ2-6; D remains unclear. This CDR3 comprises 15 residues. Germline lookup yields CDR1 DFQATT and CDR2 SNEGSKA (reference sequence). V lost 1 base and J 2 bases, leaving 9 bases between the germline ends.

This chain joins TRBV6-2 or TRBV6-3 and TRBJ2-7, with D possibly TRBD1 on 6 matching bases. The V end was cut by 6 bases, the J end by 7 bases, with 16 bases between. The CDR3 extends over 13 amino acids. CDR1 is MNHEY, CDR2 SVGEGT, per germline. The CDR3 sequence: CASSPSGTNEQYF. In DNA, the CDR3 is TGTGCCAGCAGCCCCTCCGGGACAAATGAGCAGTACTTC.

The V call is TRBV4-3, the J call TRBJ2-7; 11 bases are shared with TRBD2. CDR1 and CDR2 (germline): LGHNA, YSLEER. Unmatched junction bases numbered 4, after V lost 0 bases and J lost 12 bases. The CDR3 loop spans 13 amino acids. The CDR3 sequence: CASSQDISGRAYF. CDR3 sequence (DNA): TGCGCCAGCAGCCAAGATATTAGCGGGAGGGCGTACTTC.

The chain links TRBV12-3 or TRBV12-4 to TRBJ1-5, with unresolved D. The CDR3 consists of 14 residues. V was clipped by 6 bases and J by 5 bases, with 14 bases between them. CDR3 residues: CASSPQAAHQPQHF. The CDR3 region has the DNA TGTGCCAGCAGCCCTCAGGCCGCACATCAGCCCCAGCATTTT.

The genes are TRBV28 and TRBJ2-1; D may be TRBD2 (5 bases). Trimming removed 4 bases at V and 4 bases at J, with 17 bases between. This CDR3 has 16 amino acids. Per the germline V gene, CDR1 is MDHEN and CDR2 is SYDVKM. The CDR3, as DNA: TGTGCCAGCAGTTCGAGTATGACGGGATTATACAATGAGCAGTTCTTC. It is translated as CASSSSMTGLYNEQFF. The full variable domain, its missing parts supplied by reference TRBV28 and TRBJ2-1, is DVKVTQSSRYLVKRTGEKVFLECVQDMDHENMFWYRQDPGLGLRLIYFSYDVKMKEKGDIPEGYSVSREKKERFSLILESASTNQTSMYLCASSSSMTGLYNEQFFGPGTRLTVL.

The V gene is TRBV5-6, the J gene TRBJ2-2; 14 bases agree with TRBD2. Losses at the gene ends were 4 bases for V and 5 bases for J; bases not matched to a gene: 7. The CDR3 spans 17 residues. Germline V gene data show CDR1 as SGHDT and CDR2 as YYEEEE. The CDR3 reads CASSPGLAGEKTGELFF. The CDR3 DNA reads as TGTGCCAGCAGCCCGGGACTAGCGGGAGAGAAGACCGGGGAGCTGTTTTTT. The complete variable domain, with remaining parts taken from reference TRBV5-6 and TRBJ2-2, reads DAGVTQSPTHLIKTRGQQVTLRCSPKSGHDTVSWYQQALGQGPQFIFQYYEEEERQRGNFPDRFSGHQFPNYSSELNVNALLLGDSALYLCASSPGLAGEKTGELFFGEGSRLTVL.

This chain links TRBV12-3 or TRBV12-4 with TRBJ2-1, with 7 bases matching TRBD2. V dropped 10 bases and J dropped 1; count of bases not matched to a gene: 7. There are 14 residues in the CDR3. The CDR3 here is CATRPSGSYNEQFF. CDR3 bases: TGTGCCACCCGCCCTAGCGGATCCTACAATGAGCAGTTCTTC.

This clonotype was seen at least ten times. V gene TRBV12-3 or TRBV12-4 combines with J gene TRBJ1-2; the D gene is possibly TRBD1 (5 bases). V lost 2 bases and J lost 13, with 14 bases in between. The CDR3 has 12 residues. CDR3 region: CASSLLGPGVTF. The CDR3 DNA follows: TGTGCCAGCAGTTTATTGGGACCCGGGGTCACCTTC.

This clonotype was counted between two and nine times. The CDR3 loop reads CRQGLINEQFF. As DNA, the CDR3 is TGCAGGCAGGGCCTGATCAATGAGCAGTTCTTC. The chain employs TRBV20-1 and TRBJ2-1; possibly TRBD1 for D (5 bases). The CDR3 sequence is 11 residues long. CDR1 is DFQATT and CDR2 is SNEGSKA in the germline V gene (reference sequence).

This clonotype was counted a few times. The chain links TRBV24-1 to TRBJ2-1; no clear D. The ends were cut back, 11 bases at V and 0 bases at J, with 13 bases in the middle. The CDR3 runs to 14 residues. The germline V gene encodes CDR1 KGHDR and CDR2 SFDVKD. CDR3 loop: CAKDRPSSYNEQFF. As DNA, the CDR3 is TGTGCCAAGGACCGCCCTAGCTCCTACAATGAGCAGTTCTTC.

There are a few counts of this clonotype. The rearrangement uses TRBV12-3 or TRBV12-4 and TRBJ1-2; maybe TRBD1 (5 bases). Deletions cut 0 bases from V and 4 bases from J, with 12 bases between. CDR3 length equals 15 residues. CDR3 sequence reads: CASSLAHLGPYGYTF. DNA of the CDR3: TGTGCCAGCAGTTTAGCGCATCTGGGACCCTATGGCTACACCTTC.

The CDR3 region is CASSPPQGVSPLHF. CDR3 coding DNA: TGCGCCAGCAGCCCCCCCCAGGGGGTCTCACCCCTCCACTTT. The gene calls are TRBV4-1 and TRBJ1-6; 7 bases are a match to TRBD1. This CDR3 has 14 amino acids. With V trimmed by 4 bases and J by 10 bases, 7 bases remained unmatched. Germline assignment: CDR1 MGHRA and CDR2 YSYEKL.

This chain joins TRBV27 and TRBJ2-7; possibly TRBD1 or TRBD2 for D (6 bases each). In germline, CDR1 is MNHEY, CDR2 SMNVEV (reference sequence). V was trimmed by 3 bases and J by 6 bases, leaving 15 bases between them. This CDR3 contains 14 residues. CDR3 protein: CASSFPTQGGEQYF. The CDR3 bases are TGTGCCAGCAGTTTTCCGACACAGGGAGGCGAGCAGTACTTC.

The rearrangement joins TRBV4-1 to TRBJ2-1; D remains ambiguous. This CDR3 comprises 15 residues. The germline gives CDR1 MGHRA, CDR2 YSYEKL. V was cut by 0 bases and J by 2 bases, with 8 bases left in between. DNA for the CDR3: TGCGCCAGCAGCCAAGATAACAGACCCTACAATGAGCAGTTCTTC. It is translated as CASSQDNRPYNEQFF.

The table lists this clonotype with a few counts. V and J are TRBV7-8 and TRBJ1-5; TRBD1 is a possible D gene (5 bases). Trimming shortened V by 7 bases and J by 8 bases, and 18 bases separated the two germline ends. The V gene's germline CDR1 is SGHVS and CDR2 FQNEAQ. CDR3 length: 14 residues. CDR3 coding DNA: TGTGCCAGCACCCCCTCGGACCTCAGGGAGCCCCAGCATTTT. This sequence encodes CASTPSDLREPQHF.

The rearrangement links TRBV12-3 or TRBV12-4 to TRBJ1-4, with D perhaps matching TRBD1 (5 bases). This CDR3 region has 14 residues. V was trimmed by 5 bases and J by 8 bases, leaving 15 bases between them. CDR3 in DNA: TGTGCCAGCAGTCTCGACAGCGACGGAGAAAAACTGTTTTTT. Its protein product is CASSLDSDGEKLFF.

The chain has TRBV19 and TRBJ2-7; 7 bases are a match to TRBD2. This CDR3 comprises 15 residues. Trimming cost V 3 bases and J 6 bases; bases outside gene matches: 11. In germline, CDR1 is LNHDA, CDR2 SQIVND (reference sequence). The CDR3 protein is CASSIGDYRSSEQYF. In DNA form, the CDR3 reads TGTGCCAGTAGTATCGGGGACTACCGATCGAGCGAGCAGTACTTC.

This clonotype appeared a few times. This chain uses TRBV20-1 with TRBJ2-3, with D possibly matching TRBD2 (6 bases). V lost 5 bases and J 8 bases, leaving 17 bases between the germline ends. From germline, CDR1 is DFQATT and CDR2 SNEGSKA (reference sequence). The CDR3 is 13 amino acids. CDR3 DNA: TGCAGTGCTCAGGAGGGACCTATGGCTACGCAGTATTTT. It yields the protein CSAQEGPMATQYF.

This clonotype turned up a few times. The chain recombines TRBV5-1 with TRBJ2-1; D is possibly TRBD2 (6 bases). Germline loops: CDR1 SGHRS, CDR2 YFSETQ. Trimming took 3 bases from V and 1 from J, leaving 11 bases between them. The CDR3 is 15 residues long. The CDR3 DNA sequence: TGCGCCAGCAGCTCCGGAGGGCTATCCTACAATGAGCAGTTCTTC. Residues: CASSSGGLSYNEQFF.